The next 3 T cell receptor beta chains were all read from a single sample in a study of T cell responses to AZD1222 COVID-19 vaccine. The repertoire was sequenced with immunoSEQ multiplex PCR; TCRdb's copy has only in-frame clones and lacks some. The data hold 140,000 to 150,000 clones, with around 93% observed a single time. The sample was peripheral blood, taken 28 days after the second AZD1222 dose. The receptors stem from an adult who received the AZD1222 COVID-19 vaccine.

This chain connects TRBV10-3 to TRBJ1-3; D remains ambiguous. Trimming removed 7 bases at V and 1 base at J, with 14 bases between. The CDR3 runs 15 residues. The germline CDR1 and CDR2 sequences are ENHRY and SYGVKD. CDR3 nucleotide sequence: TGTGCCATCAACCCCTTTATAGGATCTGGAAACACCATATATTTT. It codes for CAINPFIGSGNTIYF.

The chain combines TRBV2 with TRBJ2-7; D is undetermined. CDR1 and CDR2 from the germline V gene are SNHLY and FYNNEI. CDR3 size: 14 residues. Trimming cost V 3 bases and J 4 bases, with 13 bases left between them. The CDR3 nucleotides read TGTGCCAGCAGTGACAAACTTGGTGGATACGAGCAGTACTTC. It codes for CASSDKLGGYEQYF.

The rearrangement uses TRBV10-3 and TRBJ1-4; D gene ambiguous. V was cut by 6 bases and J by 8 bases, with 19 bases left in between. In germline, CDR1 is ENHRY, CDR2 SYGVKD. The CDR3 length is 15 residues. CDR3 nucleotide sequence: TGTGCCATCAGGGAAGGGCCCGTCAGAAACGAAAAACTGTTTTTT. It is translated as CAIREGPVRNEKLFF.